One sample yielded the 3 T cell receptor beta chains listed below, sequenced in a study of graft-versus-host responses after intestinal transplantation. The assay was immunoSEQ multiplex PCR, and TCRdb's table has in-frame clones only and misses some. The sample yields tens of thousands of clones, roughly 94% seen once. No antigen has been identified for these receptors. Sequences were derived from unstimulated CD4+ T cells sorted from spleen or lymph node cells, sampled before transplant. The source of these receptors is a human donor who was the organ donor for an intestinal transplant.

The CDR3 DNA sequence: TGTGCCAGCAGCCCAGGAGCGGGGGCCCAGATTAATGAGCAGTTCTTC. It specifies CASSPGAGAQINEQFF. The chain uses TRBV5-4 and TRBJ2-1, with 8 positions matching TRBD2. V lost 4 bases to trimming and J lost 7 bases; unmatched junction nucleotides: 13. CDR3 length: 16 residues. The germline CDR1 and CDR2 sequences are SGHNT and YYREEE (reference sequence).

V is TRBV4-1 and J is TRBJ1-1; D remains ambiguous. The V and J ends lost 2 bases and 1 base respectively, with 8 bases between them. This CDR3 has 14 residues. CDR1 and CDR2 from the germline V gene are MGHRA and YSYEKL. The CDR3 DNA is TGCGCCAGCAGCCAACAGGTTAGGAACACTGAAGCTTTCTTT. Translating it yields CASSQQVRNTEAFF.

The gene calls are TRBV5-6 and TRBJ2-7; the match to TRBD1 covers 8 bases. V lost 4 bases and J lost 7; bases outside the gene matches: 7. The CDR3 spans 13 residues. CDR1 is SGHDT, CDR2 YYEEEE, per germline. The CDR3 reads CASSLDRVGEQYF. CDR3 nucleotides: TGTGCCAGCAGCCTGGACAGGGTAGGAGAGCAGTACTTC. The full variable domain, with the rest looked up from reference TRBV5-6 and TRBJ2-7, is DAGVTQSPTHLIKTRGQQVTLRCSPKSGHDTVSWYQQALGQGPQFIFQYYEEEERQRGNFPDRFSGHQFPNYSSELNVNALLLGDSALYLCASSLDRVGEQYFGPGTRLTVT.